The T cell receptor beta chain described here comes from a study of Graves' ophthalmopathy and Graves' hyperthyroidism. About the research overall: The study drew peripheral blood at initial diagnosis, before any treatment.

The study's findings and limits: A roughly 83% specificity and around 88% sensitivity were achieved by a 13-signature model that separated ophthalmopathy from stable hyperthyroidism.

Ten or more counts support this clonotype. The antigen is undetermined. PBMCs stemmed from over 8 ml of fresh peripheral blood. RNA transcripts served as template for amplifying TCR beta CDR3 sequences. RT-PCR with HTBI primers came first, then second-round multiplex PCR. In TCRdb, the multiplex PCR reads were re-called with MiXCR into one record per CDR3 protein. The table lists 600,000 to 700,000 distinct CDR3 sequences, about 38% of them singletons. V was pared by 5 bases and J by 0 bases, with 9 bases between. CDR1 is KGHDR, CDR2 SFDVKD, per germline. The CDR3 is 15 amino acids. The specimen was peripheral blood. The chain recombines TRBV24-1 with TRBJ2-2; no definite D call. The source is an adult man with Graves' ophthalmopathy. The CDR3 DNA sequence: TGTGCCACCAGTGTCGGCGGCGCGAACACCGGGGAGCTGTTTTTT. It translates to CATSVGGANTGELFF.